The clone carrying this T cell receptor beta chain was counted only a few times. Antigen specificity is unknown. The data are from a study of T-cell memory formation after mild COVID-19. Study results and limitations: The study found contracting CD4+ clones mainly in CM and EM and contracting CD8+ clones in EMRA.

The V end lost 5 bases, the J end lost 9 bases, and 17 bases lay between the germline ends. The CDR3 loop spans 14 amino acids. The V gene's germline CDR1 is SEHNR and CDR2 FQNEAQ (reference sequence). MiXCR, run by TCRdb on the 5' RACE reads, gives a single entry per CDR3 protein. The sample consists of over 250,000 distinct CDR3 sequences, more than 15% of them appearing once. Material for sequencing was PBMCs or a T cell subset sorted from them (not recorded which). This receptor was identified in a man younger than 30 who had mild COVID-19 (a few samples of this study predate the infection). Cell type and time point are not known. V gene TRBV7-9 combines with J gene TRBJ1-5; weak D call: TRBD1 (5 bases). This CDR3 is CASSTGTGEGPQHF. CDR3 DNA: TGTGCCAGCAGCACCGGGACTGGGGAAGGGCCCCAGCATTTT.